Listed below are T cell receptor beta chains from one sample, sequenced in a study of beta chain features in type 1 diabetes. Some clones are missing from TCRdb's copy, which holds only in-frame ones; the method was immunoSEQ multiplex PCR. Of more than 550,000 clones listed, over 11% are singletons. The sample comprised naive CD4+ T cells from blood. The source of these receptors is a man between 18 and 35 years old with type 1 diabetes. Each CDR3 is given with its conserved first and last residue. D genes are given only for firm matches. The size of a clone is reported for some rows only, either as once, few or many, or as a class for expanded clones.

j_call v_call clone_size d_call cdr3_aa cdr3_nt
TRBJ2-5 TRBV7-2 - - CASRYTGQETQYF TGTGCCAGCAGGTACACGGGCCAAGAGACCCAGTACTTC
TRBJ2-1 TRBV2 - - CASSPQEGSYNEQFF TGTGCCAGCAGTCCCCAGGAGGGGTCCTACAATGAGCAGTTCTTC
TRBJ2-1 TRBV15 - TRBD2 CATSPSLGGRAKYNEQFF TGTGCCACCTCGCCTTCCCTGGGGGGGAGGGCGAAGTACAATGAGCAGTTCTTC
TRBJ2-7 TRBV11-3 - - CASSFRTGATYEQYF TGTGCCAGCAGCTTCCGAACGGGGGCGACCTACGAGCAGTACTTC
TRBJ1-5 TRBV25-1 - TRBD1 CASSSGQGSQPQHF TGTGCCAGCTCCTCCGGACAGGGCAGTCAGCCCCAGCATTTT
TRBJ2-3 TRBV7-2 few - CASSLVHASTDTQYF TGTGCCAGCAGCTTAGTGCACGCAAGCACAGATACGCAGTATTTT
TRBJ2-3 TRBV18 - TRBD2 CASSPTSGTTDTQYF TGTGCCAGCTCACCGACTAGCGGGACCACAGATACGCAGTATTTT
TRBJ1-5 TRBV25-1 - TRBD1 CASSVGQGVGNQPQHF TGTGCCAGCAGTGTAGGACAGGGGGTCGGCAATCAGCCCCAGCATTTT
TRBJ2-7 TRBV19 few TRBD2 CASSLRAGGHNEQYF TGTGCCAGTAGTCTCCGAGCGGGGGGACACAACGAGCAGTACTTC
TRBJ2-3 TRBV7-9 - TRBD2 CASSLGRGGTDTQYF TGTGCCAGCAGCTTAGGACGCGGGGGTACAGATACGCAGTATTTT
TRBJ1-2 TRBV4-1 few TRBD1 CASSQEMDRIAYYGYTF TGCGCCAGCAGCCAAGAGATGGACAGGATAGCCTATTATGGCTACACCTTC
TRBJ1-6 TRBV9 - - CASSVEGEAQISSYNSPLHF TGTGCCAGCAGCGTAGAGGGGGAGGCCCAGATTAGCTCCTATAATTCACCCCTCCACTTT
TRBJ1-4 TRBV30 few - CAWTPRGAEKLFF TGTGCCTGGACCCCTAGGGGGGCCGAAAAACTGTTTTTT
TRBJ2-3 TRBV30 - - CAWSASTDTQYF TGTGCCTGGAGTGCTAGCACAGATACGCAGTATTTT
TRBJ2-1 TRBV18 - - CASSQNPGDEQFF TGTGCCAGCTCACAAAATCCGGGGGATGAGCAGTTCTTC
TRBJ1-5 TRBV2 few - CASSEESSEQPQHF TGTGCCAGCAGTGAAGAAAGTTCGGAACAGCCCCAGCATTTT
TRBJ1-1 TRBV7-8 - - CASRVMNTEAFF TGTGCCAGCAGGGTCATGAACACTGAAGCTTTCTTT
TRBJ2-3 TRBV28 - - CASSLWADTQYF TGTGCCAGCAGTTTATGGGCGGATACGCAGTATTTT
TRBJ2-7 TRBV2 - - CASSDWRYPYEQYF TGTGCCAGCAGTGACTGGCGGTACCCCTACGAGCAGTACTTC